This record concerns one T cell receptor beta chain sequence. Its antigen is undetermined. The record originates from a study of CD8 T cells in ankylosing spondylitis. General study points: Relatively scarce in peripheral blood, disease-linked clones were CD8+. Blood from ankylosing spondylitis patients appeared to carry a characteristic roughly eight-variant TCR beta motif.

Using its own MiXCR run on the 5' RACE reads, TCRdb lists one record per CDR3 protein. Found here are 470,000 or so distinct CDR3 sequences, 26% of them singletons; the top ten hold 0.85% to 1%. This CDR3 spans 15 amino acids. Germline V lookup: CDR1 KGHSH, CDR2 LQKENI. The trim removed 1 base at V and 8 bases at J, leaving 7 bases unmatched. The sequence derives from a male donor with ankylosing spondylitis. The V gene is TRBV18, the J gene TRBJ2-1; 8 positions match TRBD1. The specimen was blood, either unsorted or a sorted T cell fraction (not recorded which). The CDR3 sequence is CASSPRPGGIDEQFF. Written as DNA, the CDR3 is TGTGCCAGCTCACCACGGCCAGGGGGCATCGATGAGCAGTTCTTC.